This T cell receptor beta chain was obtained from a study of shared clonotypes between healthy human individuals. Overall study findings and caveats: Sequencing depth was a factor that was expected to affect clonotype sharing among donors. Larger estimated richness was generally recorded for naive subsets relative to memory subsets.

The V end was cut by 1 base, the J end by 1 base, with 4 bases between. Germline V lookup: CDR1 LNHNV, CDR2 YYDKDF (reference sequence). CDR3 length: 13 residues. The donor population consisted of healthy HIV-negative adults with no recent acute infections or vaccinations. For this clone: Its target is unknown.

In the original analysis: ImmunoSEQ sequences covered only the junction and lacked quality scores; filtering therefore differed. Method: immunoSEQ multiplex PCR; TCRdb's copy keeps in-frame clones and lacks some. From that table come the V and J calls and clone size; the DNA was used to work out D and trimming. The sample lists about 1.5 million clones; approximately 98% were seen once. The receptor's source is a man aged 30 to 39 in good health. The chain combines TRBV15 with TRBJ1-2; no firm D call. Sample: naive CD4+ T cells sorted from blood. Subset indicated: CD45RA+ positively selected. In DNA form, the CDR3 reads TGTGCCACCAGCAGAGGTTTTAACTATGGCTACACCTTC. Protein: CATSRGFNYGYTF.